This T cell receptor beta chain came from a study of blood T cell repertoires in COVID-19. Study information: Acute and convalescent COVID-19 specimens originated in the United States, Italy and Spain. The cDNA or gDNA used as material had been derived from T cells, B-cell-depleted T cells, or PBMCs.

Between the trimmed V and J ends, which lost 3 bases and 6 bases, there was a span of 12 bases. The CDR3 spans 12 residues. Germline V lookup: CDR1 GTSNPN, CDR2 SVGIG (reference sequence). Original data processing: Quantification of nucleated cells was approximated via reference gene primer amplification. Sequencing was performed with immunoSEQ multiplex PCR; in TCRdb, only in-frame clones are kept and a portion is missing. That table is the source of V, J and clone size, and D and trimming were worked out from the DNA. The data hold roughly 280,000 clones, with about nine tenths observed a single time.

Sequenced material: peripheral blood. This receptor was taken from a woman in her forties or fifties who had recovered from COVID-19. This chain uses TRBV30 with TRBJ2-7, with D perhaps TRBD1 (5 bases). CDR3 sequence reads: CAWRANQGEQYF. The CDR3 bases are TGTGCCTGGAGAGCCAACCAGGGCGAGCAGTACTTC.